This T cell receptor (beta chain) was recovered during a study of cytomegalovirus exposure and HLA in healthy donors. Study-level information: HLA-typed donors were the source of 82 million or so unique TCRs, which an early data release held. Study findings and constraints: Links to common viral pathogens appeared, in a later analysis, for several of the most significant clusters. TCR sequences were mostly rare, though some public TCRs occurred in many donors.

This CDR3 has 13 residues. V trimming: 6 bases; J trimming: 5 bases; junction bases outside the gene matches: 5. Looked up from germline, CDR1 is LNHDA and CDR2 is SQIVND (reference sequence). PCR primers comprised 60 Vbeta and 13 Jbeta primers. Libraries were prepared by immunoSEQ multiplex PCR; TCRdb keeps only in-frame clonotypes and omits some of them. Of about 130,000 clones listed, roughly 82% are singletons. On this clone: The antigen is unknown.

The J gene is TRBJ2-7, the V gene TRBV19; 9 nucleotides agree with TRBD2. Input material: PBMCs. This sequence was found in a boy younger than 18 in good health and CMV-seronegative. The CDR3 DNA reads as TGTGCCAGTAGCCCGACTAGCGGAGACGAGCAGTACTTC. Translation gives CASSPTSGDEQYF.